Here is one T cell receptor beta chain with its context. A much larger clone differs from this one at a single base, so this may be a read error. This sample also contains other DNA sequences that code for the same CDR3. The germline gives CDR1 SGHTA, CDR2 FQGNSA. Trimming took off 1 base at V and 3 bases at J, with 4 bases between the two ends. The CDR3 length is 12 residues. Profiled with immunoSEQ multiplex PCR; TCRdb holds only in-frame clones, not every one. The sample consists of millions of clones, around 93% of them appearing once. Terminally differentiated effector memory CD45RA+ cells were excluded from the naive CD8 cells, which were CD45RO-negative and positively selected for CCR7. These data come from a study of shared clonotypes between healthy human individuals.

The sequence was collected from a man aged 18 to 30 in good health. Some clones in this sample may be carry-over from other donors' samples. The V and J genes are TRBV7-2 and TRBJ2-7, with D hard to call. Specimen: naive CD8+ T cells from PBMCs. This chain's CDR3 is CASSLGVYEQYF. In DNA, the CDR3 is TGTGCCAGCAGCTTAGGCGTCTACGAGCAGTACTTC.